This T cell receptor beta chain is from a study of T-cell reconstitution after alpha-beta-depleted transplantation in children. This sample's TCRbeta library carried unique molecular identifier barcodes. MiXCR was run by TCRdb on the PCR reads, yielding one entry per CDR3 protein. The sample includes hundreds of thousands of distinct CDR3 sequences, 12% of them seen just once. This clonotype was counted at least ten times. The source is a human donor who donated a stem cell graft to a child with acute lymphoblastic leukemia. Sequenced here: PBMCs from the stem cell graft donor, sampled from the stem cell graft.

Here the CDR3 reads CSVAAGHEQYF. DNA of the CDR3: TGCAGCGTTGCGGCCGGGCACGAGCAGTACTTC. The chain carries TRBV29-1 and TRBJ2-7, with no clear D. From germline, CDR1 is SQVTM and CDR2 ANQGSEA. The V gene lost 4 bases and the J gene lost 5 bases, with 9 bases spanning the gap. This CDR3 is built from 11 residues.